This TCR beta chain comes out of a study of shared clonotypes between healthy human individuals. Across the whole study: Each donor contributed plates that comprised three CD4 naive, three CD4 memory, two CD8 naive and one CD8 memory. Study outcomes and limitations: Memory subsets generally showed smaller estimated richness than naive subsets did.

Germline-derived CDR1 and CDR2 are SEHNR and FQNEAQ (reference sequence). Trimming took 2 bases from V and 7 from J, leaving 12 bases between them. The CDR3 is 15 residues long. The study ran the assay at deep level. Sequencing was performed with immunoSEQ multiplex PCR; in TCRdb, only in-frame clones are kept and a portion is missing. This table has some 2.4 million clones, approximately 93% appearing once. As to this clone: Its antigen is unknown.

Sequences were obtained from naive CD4+ T cells from PBMCs. Subset indicated: CD45RA+ positively selected. The gene calls are TRBV7-9 and TRBJ1-6, with a possible D match to TRBD1 (6 bases). This clonotype was sampled from a man aged 18 to 29 in good health. Some clones in this sample may be carry-over from other donors' samples. The CDR3 reads CASSLIGQLNSPLHF. CDR3 coding DNA: TGTGCCAGCAGCTTAATCGGACAGCTGAATTCACCCCTCCACTTT.